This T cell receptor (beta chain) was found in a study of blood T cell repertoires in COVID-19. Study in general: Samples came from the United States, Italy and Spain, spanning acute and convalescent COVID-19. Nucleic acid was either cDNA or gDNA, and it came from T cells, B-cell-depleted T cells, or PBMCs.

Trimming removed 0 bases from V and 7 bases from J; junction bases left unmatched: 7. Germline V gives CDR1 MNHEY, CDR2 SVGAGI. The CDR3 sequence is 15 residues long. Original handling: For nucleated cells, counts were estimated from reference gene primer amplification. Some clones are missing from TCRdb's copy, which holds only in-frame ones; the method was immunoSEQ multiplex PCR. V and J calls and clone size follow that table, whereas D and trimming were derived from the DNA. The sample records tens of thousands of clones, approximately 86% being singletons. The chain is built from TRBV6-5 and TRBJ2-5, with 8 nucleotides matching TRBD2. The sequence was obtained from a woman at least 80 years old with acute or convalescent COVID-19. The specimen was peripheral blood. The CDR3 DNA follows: TGTGCCAGCAGTTACTCGGGCGGGGGGCCTTGGACCCAGTACTTC. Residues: CASSYSGGGPWTQYF.